The T cell receptor beta chain under discussion was sequenced for a study of memory CD4+ T cells and cytomegalovirus serostatus. Study in general: Healthy Belgian adult donors included nine or ten CMV-positive and 24 CMV-negative people.

Deletions cut 6 bases from V and 9 bases from J, with 12 bases between. Germline V lookup: CDR1 SNHLY, CDR2 FYNNEI. This CDR3 spans 13 amino acids. Single viable CD3+CD4+CD8-CD45RO+ cells were sorted as the memory CD4+ T cells. Methods used by the authors: Out-of-frame sequences were removed, leaving 2,204,828 distinct TCRbeta sequences. TCRdb's table, derived via immunoSEQ multiplex PCR, lists solely in-frame clones and lacks some. The DNA was the basis for D and trimming; V, J and clone size are from that table. Among 50,000 or so clones listed, over 65% were seen once. A few counts support this clone.

V usage is TRBV2 and J usage is TRBJ1-6, with D hard to call. Material for sequencing was memory CD4+ T cells from blood. This TCR derives from an adult in good health and CMV-seronegative. Here the CDR3 DNA reads TGTGCCAGCAGCTCCACCTTGGGTTCACCCCTCCACTTT. It translates to CASSSTLGSPLHF. The full variable domain, with the rest looked up from reference TRBV2 and TRBJ1-6, is EPEVTQTPSHQVTQMGQEVILRCVPISNHLYFYWYRQILGQKVEFLVSFYNNEISEKSEIFDDQFSVERPDGSNFTLKIRSTKLEDSAMYFCASSSTLGSPLHFGNGTRLTVT.